Following are 6 T cell receptor beta chains from one sample sequenced in a study of blood T cell repertoires in COVID-19. Some clones are missing from TCRdb's copy, which holds only in-frame ones; the method was immunoSEQ multiplex PCR. This sample has about 400,000 clones, with around 90% found just once. What was sequenced was peripheral blood. All receptors come from a man aged 40-49 years with acute or convalescent COVID-19.

The rearrangement uses TRBV2 and TRBJ2-5; tentative D call: TRBD1 (5 bases). Germline loops: CDR1 SNHLY, CDR2 FYNNEI. V dropped 6 bases and J dropped 5 bases, with 25 bases sitting between them. The CDR3 loop spans 17 amino acids. DNA of the CDR3: TGTGCCAGCAGACTCAAGTTGGGGCCTGTTCCGGGTGAGACCCAGTACTTC. Its translation is CASRLKLGPVPGETQYF.

This sequence joins TRBV4-3 and TRBJ2-1, with TRBD2 as a possible D gene (5 bases). From germline, CDR1 is LGHNA and CDR2 YSLEER. The germline V and J ends were trimmed by 0 bases and 4 bases, with 19 bases remaining between them. The CDR3 spans 18 residues. CDR3 sequence reads: CASSQDWAGRRGYNEQFF. CDR3 DNA sequence: TGCGCCAGCAGCCAAGATTGGGCAGGAAGGCGAGGGTACAATGAGCAGTTCTTC.

V and J are TRBV7-2 and TRBJ1-3; D uncertain. Germline lookup yields CDR1 SGHTA and CDR2 FQGNSA. Deletions cut 0 bases from V and 8 bases from J, with 8 bases between. This CDR3 has 13 residues. DNA for the CDR3: TGTGCCAGCAGCTTAGCGGGGAGGTACACCATATATTTT. It is translated as CASSLAGRYTIYF.

This clone was observed a single time. The J gene is TRBJ1-5, the V gene TRBV6-2 or TRBV6-3; TRBD1 matches 10 bases. Unmatched junction bases numbered 4, after V lost 7 bases and J lost 4 bases. The CDR3 is 14 amino acids. Germline CDR1 MNHEY, CDR2 SVGEGT. CDR3 sequence (DNA): TGTGCCAGCACCCCGGGACAGGGGAATCAGCCCCAGCATTTT. It is translated as CASTPGQGNQPQHF.

The chain is built from TRBV9 and TRBJ2-7; 11 nucleotides line up with TRBD2. Germline values: CDR1 SGDLS, CDR2 YYNGEE. J was trimmed by 5 bases and V by 0 bases; bases with no gene match: 4. This CDR3 is 15 amino acids long. The DNA of the CDR3 is TGTGCCAGCAGCGTAGATAGCGGGAGGGCAGACGAGCAGTACTTC. Translated, it gives CASSVDSGRADEQYF.

This chain uses TRBV7-2 with TRBJ2-3; no firm D call. This CDR3 spans 14 amino acids. V was shortened by 5 bases and J by 6 bases, with 15 bases between the two germline ends. Germline V gene lookup returns CDR1 SGHTA and CDR2 FQGNSA. CDR3 sequence reads: CASSPAWLSDTQYF. Here the CDR3 DNA reads TGTGCCAGCAGCCCCGCCTGGCTCTCGGATACGCAGTATTTT.